Following are 8 T cell receptor beta chains from one sample sequenced in a study of T cells in Graves' hyperthyroidism and ophthalmopathy. Researchers amplified the TCR beta CDR3 regions from RNA transcripts. The HTBI primer set was used in a first-round RT-PCR of the TCR CDR3. TCRdb re-called the multiplex PCR reads through MiXCR, storing one row per CDR3 protein. The sample has 300,000 to 400,000 distinct CDR3 sequences; about 18% are singletons. Material for sequencing was blood. The source is a man aged 18 to 29 with Graves' ophthalmopathy.

V and J are TRBV11-2 and TRBJ1-5, with D possibly TRBD1 on 6 matching bases. V was trimmed by 0 bases and J by 7 bases, leaving 13 bases between them. Germline V gene data show CDR1 as SGHAT and CDR2 as FQNNGV. The CDR3 has 15 amino acids. In DNA form, the CDR3 reads TGTGCCAGCAGCTTAGACCGGGGGGCCTGGCAGCCCCAGCATTTT. Translated: CASSLDRGAWQPQHF.

The chain couples TRBV7-9 to TRBJ1-4; the D is unclear. Germline V gene lookup returns CDR1 SEHNR and CDR2 FQNEAQ (reference sequence). The CDR3 is made up of 15 amino acids. Trimming stripped 5 bases from V and 8 bases from J, with 18 bases between. The CDR3 region is CASSDLPGTEEKLFF. The CDR3 DNA reads TGTGCCAGCAGCGACCTACCCGGCACAGAAGAAAAACTGTTTTTT.

This clonotype came up many times. The rearrangement uses TRBV6-1 and TRBJ1-1; 7 bases map to TRBD1. Germline CDR1 reads MNHNS; CDR2 reads SASEGT. V shed 6 bases, J shed 2 bases, and the junction held 6 bases outside the gene matches. The CDR3 consists of 14 residues. For the CDR3, the DNA is TGTGCCAGCAGGCAGGGGGTAGATAACACTGAAGCTTTCTTT. Residues: CASRQGVDNTEAFF.

This clonotype was picked up a small number of times. This chain joins TRBV5-1 and TRBJ2-4, with D perhaps TRBD1 (6 bases). CDR1 and CDR2 (germline): SGHRS, YFSETQ. The CDR3 loop spans 14 amino acids. Trimming cost V 5 bases and J 5 bases, with 14 bases left between them. The CDR3 DNA reads as TGCGCCAGCAGTCAGGGGAGCCACGAAAACATTCAGTACTTC. Residues: CASSQGSHENIQYF.

This clonotype was observed at least ten times. The chain carries TRBV5-5 and TRBJ1-4; D perhaps matches TRBD1 (5 bases). V dropped 7 bases and J dropped 8 bases, with 9 bases sitting between them. The CDR3 has 11 amino acids. Germline CDR1 is SGHKS and CDR2 is YYEKEE (reference sequence). CDR3: CASLGAEKLFF. The CDR3 DNA reads TGTGCCAGCTTAGGGGCAGAAAAACTGTTTTTT.

V gene TRBV28 combines with J gene TRBJ1-5; 8 bases fit TRBD1. Germline CDR1 and CDR2: MDHEN and SYDVKM. V lost 3 bases to trimming and J lost 3 bases; unmatched junction nucleotides: 7. This CDR3 is 16 amino acids long. The CDR3 DNA follows: TGTGCCAGCAGTTTTGAACAGGGGGGAAACAATCAGCCCCAGCATTTT. Translated: CASSFEQGGNNQPQHF.

This clonotype was counted many times. The chain employs TRBV2 and TRBJ1-1; D perhaps matches TRBD1 (5 bases). Trimming removed 4 bases from V and 0 bases from J, with 18 bases in between. The CDR3 consists of 17 residues. In germline, CDR1 is SNHLY, CDR2 FYNNEI. In DNA form, the CDR3 reads TGTGCCAGCAGTGCCGGACACCGCCGATCCATGAACACTGAAGCTTTCTTT. Its translation: CASSAGHRRSMNTEAFF.

At least ten counts were recorded for this clonotype. The rearrangement joins TRBV20-1 to TRBJ2-1; no clear D. The CDR3 sequence is 14 residues long. V was shortened by 0 bases and J by 4 bases, with 10 bases between the two germline ends. The germline V gene encodes CDR1 DFQATT and CDR2 SNEGSKA (reference sequence). CDR3 protein: CSARESAEYNEQFF. CDR3 in DNA: TGCAGTGCTAGAGAGAGTGCGGAATACAATGAGCAGTTCTTC.